The 16 T cell receptor beta chains below all came from one sample that was sequenced in a study of beta chain features in type 1 diabetes. Notes on the study in general: TCRB CDR3 length was moderately but significantly reduced in all four CD4+ subsets of Type 1 diabetes patients.

These receptors' targets are unknown. The investigators reverse transcribed all of the isolated RNA, so they sequenced expressed TCRB transcripts. Produced via immunoSEQ multiplex PCR; TCRdb's table is partial and in-frame only. The table includes 630,000 or so clones, over 13% detected once. Sequencing was carried out using naive CD4+ T cells from blood. The receptors here all came from a man aged 18 to 29 with type 1 diabetes.

This clone was counted between two and nine times. The chain employs TRBV10-2 and TRBJ2-1; D remains unclear. The CDR3 loop spans 10 amino acids. Trimming removed 6 bases at V and 5 bases at J, with 2 bases between. The germline V gene has CDR1 WSHSY and CDR2 SAAADI. The CDR3 DNA reads TGCGCCAGCAGAGACAATGAGCAGTTCTTC. Protein: CASRDNEQFF.

The V gene is TRBV30, the J gene TRBJ2-7; 8 nucleotides align to TRBD1. V lost 2 bases and J lost 3; bases outside the gene matches: 9. Germline assignment: CDR1 GTSNPN and CDR2 SVGIG (reference sequence). This CDR3 spans 15 amino acids. For the CDR3, the DNA is TGTGCCTGGAGTCTTACCCTCGGACAGGGCTACGAGCAGTACTTC. Its protein is CAWSLTLGQGYEQYF.

The chain uses TRBV4-1 and TRBJ1-2; 7 nucleotides align to TRBD1. V lost 0 bases and J lost 7; bases outside the gene matches: 8. Germline-derived CDR1 and CDR2 are MGHRA and YSYEKL. The length of the CDR3 is 15 residues. The CDR3 coding sequence is TGCGCCAGCAGCCAAGACACCACAGGGGAGAGTGGCTACACCTTC. Translating it yields CASSQDTTGESGYTF.

The rearrangement uses TRBV10-3 and TRBJ1-1; TRBD1 agrees at 8 bases. Germline CDR1 reads ENHRY; CDR2 reads SYGVKD. CDR3 size: 12 residues. V lost 6 bases to trimming and J lost 3 bases; unmatched junction nucleotides: 0. The chain's CDR3 is CAIRQGDTEAFF. The CDR3 nucleotides are TGTGCCATCAGACAGGGGGACACTGAAGCTTTCTTT.

This clone was counted a few times. The V and J genes are TRBV25-1 and TRBJ2-5; possible D gene TRBD2, 5 bases. Deletions cut 6 bases from V and 5 bases from J, with 13 bases between. This CDR3 contains 13 residues. Germline lookup yields CDR1 MGHDK and CDR2 SYGVNS. CDR3 bases: TGTGCCAGCAGGCCCAGCGGTGGGGAGACCCAGTACTTC. It encodes CASRPSGGETQYF.

The chain combines TRBV30 with TRBJ2-5, with 8 bases fitting TRBD1. This CDR3 contains 16 residues. Germline-derived CDR1 and CDR2 are GTSNPN and SVGIG (reference sequence). V lost 2 bases, J lost 5 bases, and 13 bases stayed unmatched. CDR3 nucleotide sequence: TGTGCCTGGAGTATATGGGCAGGGGGCGTCAGGGAGACCCAGTACTTC. Translation gives CAWSIWAGGVRETQYF.

The sample holds a few counts of this clone. The V call is TRBV5-6, the J call TRBJ2-7, with 7 positions matching TRBD1. The germline CDR1 and CDR2 sequences are SGHDT and YYEEEE. The length of the CDR3 is 17 residues. The J segment lost 2 bases and the V segment lost 4 bases, leaving 15 bases of the junction unmatched. This CDR3 reads CASSLRWTGLLPYEQYF. CDR3 sequence (DNA): TGTGCCAGCAGCCTACGCTGGACAGGTTTATTGCCCTACGAGCAGTACTTC.

The V and J genes are TRBV13 and TRBJ1-2; D unclear. Trimming removed 5 bases from V and 10 bases from J, with 5 bases in between. CDR1 and CDR2 (germline): PRHDT, FYEKMQ (reference sequence). The CDR3 runs 9 residues. The CDR3 nucleotides are TGTGCCAGCAGCCCTTACTACACCTTC. Amino acid sequence: CASSPYYTF.

The V gene is TRBV5-6, the J gene TRBJ1-6, with a possible D match to TRBD1 (5 bases). This CDR3 is 14 amino acids long. CDR1 and CDR2 (germline): SGHDT, YYEEEE. V lost 4 bases and J 6 bases, leaving 11 bases between the germline ends. The DNA of the CDR3 is TGTGCCAGCAGCCGAAGGGGCATTAATTCACCCCTCCACTTT. This gives the protein CASSRRGINSPLHF.

The V call is TRBV5-4, the J call TRBJ2-2; D is ambiguous. The CDR3 spans 15 residues. Germline CDR1 and CDR2: SGHNT and YYREEE (reference sequence). V shed 1 base and J shed 4 bases, with 11 bases lying between them. DNA of the CDR3: TGTGCCAGCAGCTTGAAAGCAGATTCCACCGGGGAGCTGTTTTTT. Amino acids: CASSLKADSTGELFF. The variable domain in full, completed from reference TRBV5-4 and TRBJ2-2, reads ETGVTQSPTHLIKTRGQQVTLRCSSQSGHNTVSWYQQALGQGPQFIFQYYREEENGRGNFPPRFSGLQFPNYSSELNVNALELDDSALYLCASSLKADSTGELFFGEGSRLTVL.

This rearrangement joins TRBV10-3 to TRBJ2-1, with D hard to call. CDR3 size: 13 residues. Germline V CDR1 and CDR2: ENHRY, SYGVKD. With 8 bases removed from V and 0 bases from J, the gap between germline ends came to 8 bases. CDR3 in DNA: TGTGCCATCGGGATTAGCTCCTACAATGAGCAGTTCTTC. The encoded protein is CAIGISSYNEQFF.

This chain joins TRBV2 and TRBJ1-1, with D hard to call. The CDR3 length is 12 residues. The germline CDR1 and CDR2 sequences are SNHLY and FYNNEI. Trimming took 7 bases from V and 8 from J, leaving 14 bases between them. The CDR3 spells CASNVHTQEAFF. DNA for the CDR3: TGTGCCAGCAACGTACACACCCAAGAAGCTTTCTTT.

This clone has more than one count but fewer than ten. The chain joins TRBV13 to TRBJ1-5; D gene uncertain. Looked up from germline, CDR1 is PRHDT and CDR2 is FYEKMQ (reference sequence). The ends were cut back, 5 bases at V and 4 bases at J, with 6 bases in the middle. The CDR3 contains 12 residues. The CDR3 protein is CASSRVNQPQHF. The CDR3 nucleotides are TGTGCCAGCAGCCGCGTAAATCAGCCCCAGCATTTT. Filled out from reference TRBV13 and TRBJ1-5, the complete variable domain reads AAGVIQSPRHLIKEKRETATLKCYPIPRHDTVYWYQQGPGQDPQFLISFYEKMQSDKGSIPDRFSAQQFSDYHSELNMSSLELGDSALYFCASSRVNQPQHFGDGTRLSIL.

The CDR3 reads CASSLAAGEWNEQFF. CDR3 nucleotide sequence: TGTGCCAGCAGCTTAGCGGCGGGAGAGTGGAATGAGCAGTTCTTC. The V and J genes are TRBV11-2 and TRBJ2-1; 7 bases map to TRBD2. Germline loops: CDR1 SGHAT, CDR2 FQNNGV. The CDR3 contains 15 residues. Trimming took 1 base from V and 7 from J; bases not matched to a gene: 7.

This clone was seen a handful of times. J is TRBJ2-1 and V is TRBV6-5; D might be TRBD1 or TRBD2, each matching 5 bases. The CDR3 runs to 16 residues. V lost 0 bases and J lost 6, with 15 bases in between. In germline, CDR1 is MNHEY, CDR2 SVGAGI. The CDR3 is CASSYSWGSTGNEQFF. The DNA for the CDR3 is TGTGCCAGCAGTTACTCATGGGGGAGTACGGGCAATGAGCAGTTCTTC.

In DNA form, the CDR3 reads TGTGCCTCCAGGGGGCTGAACACTGAAGCTTTCTTT. Translated, it gives CASRGLNTEAFF. V gene TRBV30 combines with J gene TRBJ1-1; TRBD1 matches at 8 bases. The CDR3 sequence is 12 residues long. The J segment lost 0 bases and the V segment lost 7 bases, leaving 1 base of the junction unmatched. Germline V gene data show CDR1 as GTSNPN and CDR2 as SVGIG (reference sequence).